Below, one T cell receptor beta chain is given with its context. This clone's antigen is unknown. Per-base quality was not reported, and no clone a single base away is much larger than it. The record originates from a study of T cells in Graves' hyperthyroidism and ophthalmopathy (dated by TCRdb to about 2019). About the investigation overall: Peripheral blood was collected at initial diagnosis, before any treatment. To identify TCR V-J signatures that set the groups apart, the researchers used a discovery cohort of 100 patients, made up of about 44 with Graves' ophthalmopathy and 57 with stable Graves' hyperthyroidism. Prospective prediction of ophthalmopathy was tested in an independent validation cohort of fewer than 20 hyperthyroidism patients and some 17 patients who later progressed to ophthalmopathy. The roughly 100 discovery patients were divided at random into training and test sets in a 7:3 ratio. In several Graves' hyperthyroidism patients, the study also compared T-cell repertoires from thyroid tissue with T-cell repertoires from blood. Once sampling was done, hyperthyroidism patients were given methimazole at a starting dose of 30 mg daily, whereas ophthalmopathy patients were given high-dose intravenous methylprednisolone. The paper reports TCR Vbeta CDR3 sequencing of some 140 peripheral blood samples: under 45 ophthalmopathy, some 80 hyperthyroidism and around 17 progressor patients.

Results and caveats for the whole study, not just this receptor: During validation, the model predicted progression to ophthalmopathy a median of around 7 months ahead of onset, with 70.59% sensitivity and roughly 72% specificity. A 13 V-J signature model separated ophthalmopathy from stable hyperthyroidism, with around 91% sensitivity and 81.08% specificity in cross-validation and 80%/75% in testing. No statistical method was used to fix the sample size in advance, and group allocation was not hidden from the investigators. Most expanded thyroid clonotypes (frequency above 0.001) were also detected in blood, suggesting blood repertoires may reflect thyroid immune responses.

Amplification of TCR beta CDR3 regions was carried out from RNA transcripts. A first-round RT-PCR of the TCR CDR3 used the HTBI primer set with the Qiagen OneStep RT-PCR kit. Libraries were constructed in a second round of multiplex PCR, after which size selection and purification were performed. The libraries were sequenced on an Illumina HiSeq2000 using paired-end 100 bp reads. Under the source paper's analysis protocol: SOAPnuke was used to process the raw data, throwing out any read that contained adapters or uncalled bases, had a mean Phred below 15, or lacked an exact constant-primer or identifier match. COPE v1.2.5 was used to merge the high-quality paired reads, and each unique nucleotide sequence was defined as a clonotype. Clonotypes were aligned to IMGT TRBV, TRBD and TRBJ reference segments using MiTCR v1.1. Only V-J combinations with frequency above 0.0001, covering 99% to 99.2% of repertoires, were analysed. The TCS score was defined as F50 (clonal expansion) divided by E x V (chaos), with BLOSUM62-based TCRdist calculated between CDR3 peptides within each V-J. Welch's t-statistics and random forest reduced 500 to 550 V-J features to 13, which were used in a naive Bayes classifier (R e1071). TCRdb took the public reads, trimmed them with fastp at Q25, ran MiXCR for clone calling and kept in-frame beta chains. Every CDR3 protein is listed once, alongside the most common genes and DNA of its rows. TCRdb's processing, not the authors', yielded these V and J calls. Recorded for this sample are 500,000 to 550,000 distinct CDR3 sequences; just under 20% of them occurred a single time. The biggest ten clones account for approximately 48% of the sample.

In the ophthalmopathy patients, disease was moderately to severely active, with a Clinical Activity Score of 3 or more, a NOSPECS grade of 4 or more, and a duration of less than 3 months. Patients with uncontrolled infections, other autoimmune diseases, pregnancy or lactation were excluded. Clinical symptoms, serum thyroxine and TRAb, thyroid ultrasound, and orbital computed tomography formed the basis for the diagnoses. PBMCs were isolated from 7.5 to 10 ml of fresh peripheral blood by Ficoll-Paque density gradient centrifugation. Trizol reagent was used to extract total RNA, and RNA quality was then checked on an Agilent 2100 Bioanalyzer. Trimming removed 1 base from V and 9 bases from J, leaving 16 bases between the germline ends. The CDR3 has 15 amino acids, counting the end cysteine and phenylalanine. Solely the CDR3 DNA is kept, with 45 bases framed from the first base. Reading the germline V gene gives CDR1 SGHVS and CDR2 FNYEAQ.

Sequencing was done on a sample of blood. The clonotype was recovered from a man aged 40-49 years with Graves' ophthalmopathy. Recombination joined TRBV7-6 with TRBJ2-1; the D segment cannot be called with confidence. The CDR3 here reads CASSLGFSGSSEQFF. The DNA reads as follows: TGTGCCAGCAGCTTAGGGTTTTCGGGCTCCAGTGAGCAGTTCTTC.